This record concerns one T cell receptor (beta chain) sequence. Repertoires were generated with immunoSEQ multiplex PCR, while TCRdb's copy carries only in-frame clones and drops some. The sample contains 220,000 or so clones, 75% to 90% of which appear only once. This sample stems from a study of blood T cell repertoires in COVID-19. The CDR3 contains 15 residues. The V gene lost 1 base and the J gene lost 1 base, with 10 bases spanning the gap. The germline CDR1 and CDR2 sequences are SGHTA and FQGTGA. Sequencing was carried out using PBMCs or T cells enriched from blood (not recorded which). The clonotype was recovered from a woman under 30 in a cohort exposed to, infected with or recovered from COVID-19 (not recorded which). The rearrangement uses TRBV7-3 and TRBJ1-1; a possible D gene is TRBD1 (5 bases). The CDR3 DNA reads as TGTGCCAGCAGCTTAATTGGGGCTCCGAACACTGAAGCTTTCTTT. Its translation is CASSLIGAPNTEAFF.